The present T cell receptor beta chain was sequenced within a study of blood T cell repertoires in COVID-19. Study in general: Both acute and convalescent COVID-19 samples were obtained from the United States, Italy and Spain. Sample material is recorded as cDNA or gDNA derived from T cells, B-cell-depleted T cells, or PBMCs.

The junction had 6 bases not matched to a gene; V was cut back by 4 bases and J by 0 bases. Germline V gene data show CDR1 as SQVTM and CDR2 as ANQGSEA. CDR3 length: 14 amino acids. Recruited during active infection, patients (from Seattle) were subsequently followed longitudinally. Authors' data handling: Amplification from reference gene primers served as the basis for estimated nucleated cell counts. Here immunoSEQ multiplex PCR was the method, and the copy in TCRdb shows in-frame clones only, minus some. The V and J calls and the clone size are those of that table, but D and trimming were determined from the DNA. The table records about 200,000 clones, around nine tenths of them present only once.

The TCR comes from a man aged 50 or older with COVID-19, enrolled during active disease. V gene TRBV29-1 combines with J gene TRBJ2-7; 7 bases align to TRBD2. The sample taken for sequencing was peripheral blood. In DNA form, the CDR3 reads TGCAGCGTTGTGGCTAGCGGTAGCTCCTACGAGCAGTACTTC. Translated: CSVVASGSSYEQYF.